Shown below are 29 T cell receptor beta chains from a single sample sequenced in a study of liver allograft versus peripheral blood T cells (dated by TCRdb to 2020 to 2021). Regarding the complete study: The study compared T cell receptor repertoires found within transplanted livers against repertoires in the peripheral blood of liver transplant recipients.

The listed sequencing device is Illumina MiSeq. In TCRdb, the public reads were trimmed at Q25 with fastp and aligned with MiXCR, with productive beta chains retained. Duplicate CDR3 protein sequences are folded into a single record with the most common DNA and genes. Present in this sample are fewer than 2,000 distinct CDR3 sequences, 15% of which were seen just once. The ten largest clones take up roughly 6.6% of the sample. These receptors were obtained from a human patient who had a liver transplant. Following a transplant, some T lymphocytes may have been derived from the graft donor.

This clonotype is termed medium-sized. The chain has TRBV12-5 and TRBJ2-1; 11 bases are a match to TRBD2. V shed 4 bases, J shed 3 bases, and the junction held 8 bases outside the gene matches. This CDR3 has 17 amino acids. Looked up from germline, CDR1 is LGHNT and CDR2 is FRNRAP. CDR3 sequence reads: CASGSGGLAVVYNEQFF. CDR3 coding DNA: TGTGCTAGTGGTTCGGGGGGACTAGCGGTCGTCTACAATGAGCAGTTCTTC.

By its share, this clonotype is large. The chain employs TRBV20-1 and TRBJ1-5, with D uncertain. The CDR3 extends over 11 amino acids. CDR1 DFQATT and CDR2 SNEGSKA come from the germline V gene (reference sequence). V was cut by 7 bases and J by 1 base, with 5 bases left in between. CDR3 in amino acids: CSVGSNQPQHF. CDR3 DNA: TGCAGTGTGGGCAGCAATCAGCCCCAGCATTTT.

This clonotype rates as large. The rearrangement uses TRBV6-1 and TRBJ2-7, with TRBD1 matching 8 bases. The length of the CDR3 is 14 residues. Trimming took 5 bases from V and 0 from J; bases not matched to a gene: 3. CDR1 MNHNS and CDR2 SASEGT come from the germline V gene. CDR3 loop: CASSWTGPSYEQYF. The CDR3 DNA follows: TGTGCCAGCAGTTGGACAGGGCCCTCCTACGAGCAGTACTTC.

In its sample, this clonotype ranks as medium-sized. The chain employs TRBV18 and TRBJ1-1; 8 bases are a match to TRBD1. J was trimmed by 2 bases and V by 3 bases; bases with no gene match: 5. The CDR3 totals 15 residues. Looked up from germline, CDR1 is KGHSH and CDR2 is LQKENI. CDR3 DNA sequence: TGTGCCAGCTCACCCCTGGACAGGGTCAACACTGAAGCTTTCTTT. Protein product: CASSPLDRVNTEAFF. Supplemented by reference TRBV18 and TRBJ1-1, the full variable domain reads NAGVMQNPRHLVRRRGQEARLRCSPMKGHSHVYWYRQLPEEGLKFMVYLQKENIIDESGMPKERFSAEFPKEGPSILRIQQVVRGDSAAYFCASSPLDRVNTEAFFGQGTRLTVV.

This clonotype is labeled medium-sized (0.01 to 0.1%). This chain uses TRBV3-1 with TRBJ2-1; weak D call: TRBD2 (7 bases). Germline assignment: CDR1 LGHDT and CDR2 YNNKEL (reference sequence). The V and J ends lost 4 bases and 4 bases respectively, with 17 bases between them. CDR3 length: 16 amino acids. Here the CDR3 DNA reads TGTGCCAGCAGCCTTAATGCGGGGGCCCGGTACAATGAGCAGTTCTTC. Amino acid sequence: CASSLNAGARYNEQFF.

Within the sample, this clonotype is medium-sized (0.01 to 0.1%). This chain joins TRBV19 and TRBJ1-1, with D possibly TRBD1 on 5 matching bases. Germline CDR1 and CDR2: LNHDA and SQIVND (reference sequence). The V gene lost 5 bases and the J gene lost 7 bases, with 14 bases spanning the gap. This CDR3 contains 13 residues. The CDR3 here is CASSAWDPGEAFF. Here the CDR3 DNA reads TGTGCCAGTAGTGCCTGGGACCCCGGTGAAGCTTTCTTT.

This clonotype was recorded once. A much larger clone differs from this one at a single base, so this may be a read error. The chain couples TRBV11-1 to TRBJ2-2; TRBD1 matches at 7 bases. This CDR3 contains 15 residues. Germline values: CDR1 SGHAT, CDR2 FQDESV (reference sequence). The chain's CDR3 is CASSYPTGNTGELCF. The CDR3 coding sequence is TGTGCCAGCAGCTATCCGACAGGGAACACCGGGGAGCTGTGTTTT.

By share, this clonotype ranks as medium-sized. The V gene is TRBV15, the J gene TRBJ1-1; no clear D gene. Trimming shortened V by 2 bases and J by 2 bases, and 6 bases separated the two germline ends. Germline V gene sequence: CDR1 LNHNV, CDR2 YYDKDF (reference sequence). The CDR3 has 13 amino acids. The DNA for the CDR3 is TGTGCCACCAGCAGATACACCAACACTGAAGCTTTCTTT. Translation gives CATSRYTNTEAFF.

By share, this clonotype counts as medium-sized. CDR3 amino acids: CASRRTAKDTEAFF. The CDR3 DNA sequence: TGTGCCAGCCGACGGACAGCCAAGGACACTGAAGCTTTCTTT. The V gene is TRBV18, the J gene TRBJ1-1, with D tentatively TRBD1 (6 bases). Trimming left V 8 bases short and J 3 bases short, with 16 bases between. The CDR3 is 14 amino acids. The germline CDR1 and CDR2 sequences are KGHSH and LQKENI.

By proportion, this clonotype is medium-sized (0.01 to 0.1%). The rearrangement links TRBV9 to TRBJ2-1; 13 bases line up with TRBD2. CDR3 size: 17 residues. Germline V CDR1 and CDR2: SGDLS, YYNGEE. With V trimmed by 0 bases and J by 5 bases, 5 bases remained unmatched. The CDR3 sequence is CASSVGTSGSVDNEQFF. The CDR3 DNA is TGTGCCAGCAGCGTAGGGACTAGCGGGAGTGTGGACAATGAGCAGTTCTTC.

By frequency in the sample, this clonotype is large. This chain uses TRBV18 with TRBJ1-2, with no clear D. The CDR3 is 15 amino acids. V was clipped by 2 bases and J by 3 bases, with 13 bases between them. CDR1 is KGHSH and CDR2 is LQKENI in the germline V gene. The CDR3 reads CASSPRARTDYGYTF. For the CDR3, the DNA is TGTGCCAGCTCACCAAGGGCAAGGACCGACTATGGCTACACCTTC.

Comments on this clonotype: A far larger clone is one base from this, pointing to a likely read error. The chain links TRBV6-1 to TRBJ1-5, with D unclear. The germline V gene encodes CDR1 MNHNS and CDR2 SASEGT. V gave up 4 bases and J gave up 3 bases, with 10 bases separating them. The CDR3 has 14 residues. The CDR3 is CASSVDRYNQPQHF. The DNA for the CDR3 is TGTGCCAGCAGTGTGGACCGCTACAATCAGCCCCAGCATTTT.

In its sample, this clonotype is medium-sized (0.01 to 0.1%). V usage is TRBV5-4 and J usage is TRBJ1-1; TRBD1 aligns across 10 bases. Germline trimming cut 4 bases from V and 3 bases from J; bases unmatched to any gene: 6. This CDR3 contains 15 residues. CDR1 and CDR2 (germline): SGHNT, YYREEE (reference sequence). CDR3 residues: CASSTGTGVYTEAFF. The CDR3 DNA sequence: TGTGCCAGCAGCACGGGGACAGGGGTGTACACTGAAGCTTTCTTT.

In this sample, this clonotype is large. This chain links TRBV6-1 with TRBJ1-2, with D perhaps TRBD1 (5 bases). CDR1 is MNHNS and CDR2 is SASEGT in the germline V gene. The CDR3 has 14 amino acids. V lost 3 bases and J 2 bases, leaving 10 bases between the germline ends. CDR3 residues: CASSEAGTNYGYTF. The CDR3 DNA is TGTGCCAGCAGTGAGGCAGGGACGAACTATGGCTACACCTTC.

By sample share, this clonotype is large. The chain joins TRBV6-6 to TRBJ1-6, with D uncertain. Germline V CDR1 and CDR2: MNHNY, SVGAGI (reference sequence). The CDR3 has 13 residues. CDR3 sequence (DNA): TGTGGGGTGGCCTCCATCGTTCCTTCACCCCTCCACTTT. Translating it yields CGVASIVPSPLHF.

Relative to its sample, this clonotype is large (0.1 to 1%). The chain employs TRBV15 and TRBJ1-5; 7 bases are shared with TRBD1. The junction had 8 bases not matched to a gene; V was cut back by 0 bases and J by 6 bases. The CDR3 runs to 16 residues. Germline CDR1 LNHNV, CDR2 YYDKDF (reference sequence). The CDR3 here is CATSRDPGGGSQPQHF. The CDR3 DNA sequence: TGTGCCACCAGCAGAGATCCAGGGGGGGGGAGTCAGCCCCAGCATTTT.

To note about this clonotype: Given a far larger clone just one base away, this is likely a sequencing read error. The V and J genes are TRBV6-2 or TRBV6-3 and TRBJ1-5; a weak D match, TRBD1 (6 bases). Germline CDR1 reads MNHEY; CDR2 reads SVGEGT. This CDR3 contains 14 residues. This CDR3 is CTSSLGQSNQPQHF. CDR3 DNA sequence: TGTACCAGCAGTCTTGGACAGAGCAATCAGCCCCAGCATTTT.

This clonotype is labeled medium-sized. This chain links TRBV5-4 with TRBJ2-7, with 12 bases matching TRBD2. Trimming took 0 bases from V and 3 from J; bases not matched to a gene: 1. The CDR3 contains 15 residues. Germline values: CDR1 SGHNT, CDR2 YYREEE (reference sequence). CDR3 residues: CASSLGLAGVYEQYF. The CDR3 DNA is TGTGCCAGCAGCTTGGGACTAGCGGGAGTCTACGAGCAGTACTTC.

Sample share makes this clonotype medium-sized (0.01 to 0.1%). Relative to the germline gene, one junction end is altered; a read error may explain this. V and J are TRBV6-6 and TRBJ1-1; no firm D call. The CDR3 runs to 11 residues. CDR1 is MNHNY, CDR2 SVGAGI, per germline (reference sequence). CDR3 in amino acids: CASPAFTEAFF. The DNA of the CDR3 is TGTGCCTCCCCAGCATTTACTGAGGCTTTCTTT.

By proportion, this clonotype is medium-sized. The CDR3 is CASSWTLTVNTEAFF. For the CDR3, the DNA is TGTGCCAGCAGCTGGACTCTGACGGTGAACACTGAAGCTTTCTTT. The J gene is TRBJ1-1, the V gene TRBV7-2; D gene ambiguous. Trimming pared 4 bases from V and 0 bases from J, leaving 12 bases between. The CDR3 contains 15 residues. CDR1 is SGHTA and CDR2 is FQGNSA in the germline V gene.

Worth noting for this clonotype: With a much larger clone just one base away, this may be a read error. The chain joins TRBV5-5 to TRBJ2-7; no reliable D call. V was pared by 3 bases and J by 2 bases, with 12 bases between. The CDR3 has 14 residues. Germline assignment: CDR1 SGHKS and CDR2 YYEKEE (reference sequence). This chain's CDR3 is CASSSSTLTYEQYF. The CDR3 coding sequence is TGTGCCAGCAGCTCTTCGACCCTTACCTACGAGCAGTACTTC.

By its share, this clonotype is medium-sized (0.01 to 0.1%). The chain joins TRBV12-3 or TRBV12-4 to TRBJ1-6; D ambiguous. V lost 6 bases and J 0 bases, leaving 18 bases between the germline ends. The CDR3 sequence is 18 residues long. The CDR3 reads CASSPHLGGSSYNSPLHF. CDR3 in DNA: TGTGCCAGCAGCCCCCACCTGGGCGGGAGCTCCTATAATTCACCCCTCCACTTT.

By share of the sample, this clonotype is medium-sized (0.01 to 0.1%). The V call is TRBV18, the J call TRBJ1-1; D is perhaps TRBD1 (6 bases). Trimming cost V 1 base and J 4 bases, with 10 bases left between them. The germline V gene has CDR1 KGHSH and CDR2 LQKENI. The CDR3 is made up of 14 amino acids. Written as DNA, the CDR3 is TGTGCCAGCTCACCACAGGGGGGCGGCACTGAAGCTTTCTTT. As protein: CASSPQGGGTEAFF.

This clonotype is classed as medium-sized. The chain couples TRBV20-1 to TRBJ1-1, with a weak D call TRBD1 (5 bases). Germline assignment: CDR1 DFQATT and CDR2 SNEGSKA (reference sequence). This CDR3 is 13 amino acids long. V lost 5 bases to trimming and J lost 0 bases, with 10 bases between them. CDR3 in DNA: TGCAGTGCTTTACAGGTTATGAACACTGAAGCTTTCTTT. Protein: CSALQVMNTEAFF.

This clonotype rates as large (0.1 to 1%). The rearrangement joins TRBV18 to TRBJ1-3; tentatively, D is TRBD1 (5 bases). V was shortened by 2 bases and J by 4 bases, with 12 bases between the two germline ends. CDR1 and CDR2 from the germline V gene are KGHSH and LQKENI. CDR3 length equals 15 residues. CDR3 bases: TGTGCCAGCTCACCAGCTGCAGGGATAGGAAACACCATATATTTT. The encoded protein is CASSPAAGIGNTIYF.

This clonotype is termed medium-sized. This chain joins TRBV20-1 and TRBJ2-7, with a weak D call TRBD2 (6 bases). The V end lost 3 bases, the J end lost 4 bases, and 10 bases lay between the germline ends. The CDR3 is made up of 12 amino acids. The germline V gene encodes CDR1 DFQATT and CDR2 SNEGSKA (reference sequence). CDR3 sequence reads: CSASRREYEQYF. The CDR3 DNA reads TGCAGTGCTAGTCGACGGGAGTACGAGCAGTACTTC.

This clonotype was detected a few times. The chain employs TRBV5-1 and TRBJ1-6, with 7 bases that match TRBD1. The V gene's germline CDR1 is SGHRS and CDR2 YFSETQ. V was clipped by 6 bases and J by 7 bases; unmatched bases: 7. CDR3 size: 14 residues. CDR3 sequence (DNA): TGCGCCAGCAACCTAGGGACAGAGAATTCACCCCTCCACTTT. Encoded protein: CASNLGTENSPLHF.

Sample share makes this clonotype large. The chain links TRBV20-1 to TRBJ1-6; maybe TRBD1 (6 bases). The CDR3 has 16 residues. Germline CDR1 and CDR2: DFQATT and SNEGSKA (reference sequence). The germline V and J ends were trimmed by 6 bases and 0 bases, with 15 bases remaining between them. The chain's CDR3 is CSASTGLSSYNSPLHF. The CDR3 coding sequence is TGCAGTGCCAGTACAGGGCTAAGCTCCTATAATTCACCCCTCCACTTT.

This clonotype is labeled as large. The chain employs TRBV12-3 or TRBV12-4 and TRBJ1-4, with D hard to call. The CDR3 has 14 residues. The V gene lost 5 bases and the J gene lost 10 bases, with 17 bases spanning the gap. The CDR3 DNA reads TGTGCCAGCAGTCTACTCTTGTCGGGTGCAAAACTGTTTTTT. This gives the protein CASSLLLSGAKLFF.